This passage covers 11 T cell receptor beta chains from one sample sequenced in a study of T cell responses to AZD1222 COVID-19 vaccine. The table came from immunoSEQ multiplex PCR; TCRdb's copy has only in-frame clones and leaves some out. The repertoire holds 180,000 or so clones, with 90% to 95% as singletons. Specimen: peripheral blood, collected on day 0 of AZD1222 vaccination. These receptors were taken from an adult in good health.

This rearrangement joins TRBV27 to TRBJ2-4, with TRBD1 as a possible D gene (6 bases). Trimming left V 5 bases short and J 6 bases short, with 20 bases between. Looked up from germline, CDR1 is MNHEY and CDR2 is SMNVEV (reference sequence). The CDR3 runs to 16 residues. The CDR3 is CASSPLPGAGINIQYF. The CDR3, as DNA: TGTGCCAGCAGTCCCCTCCCAGGGGCTGGGATAAACATTCAGTACTTC.

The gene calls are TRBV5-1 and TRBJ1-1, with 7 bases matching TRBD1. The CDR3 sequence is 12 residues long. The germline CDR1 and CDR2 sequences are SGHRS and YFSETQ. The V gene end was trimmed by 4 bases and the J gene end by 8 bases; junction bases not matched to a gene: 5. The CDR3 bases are TGCGCCAGCAGCGGAACAGGGGTCGAAGCTTTCTTT. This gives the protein CASSGTGVEAFF. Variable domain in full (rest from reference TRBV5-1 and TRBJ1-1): KAGVTQTPRYLIKTRGQQVTLSCSPISGHRSVSWYQQTPGQGLQFLFEYFSETQRNKGNFPGRFSGRQFSNSRSEMNVSTLELGDSALYLCASSGTGVEAFFGQGTRLTVV.

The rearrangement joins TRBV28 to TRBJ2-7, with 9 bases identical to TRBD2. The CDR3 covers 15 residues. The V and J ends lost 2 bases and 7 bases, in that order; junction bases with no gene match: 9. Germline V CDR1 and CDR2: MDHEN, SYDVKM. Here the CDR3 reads CASSLRGGRAREQYF. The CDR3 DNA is TGTGCCAGCAGTTTAAGGGGCGGGAGGGCCCGTGAGCAGTACTTC.

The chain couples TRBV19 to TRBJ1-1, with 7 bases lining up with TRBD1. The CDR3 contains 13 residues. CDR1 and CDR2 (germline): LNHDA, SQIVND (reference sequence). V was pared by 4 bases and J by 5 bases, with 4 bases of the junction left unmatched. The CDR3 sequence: CASSTQGRTEAFF. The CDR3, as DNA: TGTGCCAGTAGTACACAGGGGAGGACTGAAGCTTTCTTT.

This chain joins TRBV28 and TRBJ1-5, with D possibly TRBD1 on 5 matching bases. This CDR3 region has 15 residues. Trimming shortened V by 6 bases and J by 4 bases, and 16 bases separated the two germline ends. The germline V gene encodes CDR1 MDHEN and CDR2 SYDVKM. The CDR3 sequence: CASSLIQVVNQPQHF. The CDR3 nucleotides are TGTGCCAGCAGCTTAATACAGGTAGTGAATCAGCCCCAGCATTTT.

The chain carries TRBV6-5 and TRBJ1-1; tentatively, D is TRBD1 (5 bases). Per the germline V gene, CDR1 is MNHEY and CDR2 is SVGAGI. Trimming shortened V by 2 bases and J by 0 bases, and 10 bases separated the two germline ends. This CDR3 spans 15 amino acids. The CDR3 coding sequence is TGTGCCAGCAGTTACGGTAGGGGATTGAACACTGAAGCTTTCTTT. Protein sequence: CASSYGRGLNTEAFF.

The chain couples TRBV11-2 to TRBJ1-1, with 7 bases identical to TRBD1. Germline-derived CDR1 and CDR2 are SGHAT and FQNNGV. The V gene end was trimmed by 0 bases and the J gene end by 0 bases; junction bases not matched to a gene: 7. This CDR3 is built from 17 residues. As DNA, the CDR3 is TGTGCCAGCAGCTTAGATCGCCCGGACAGGTTGAACACTGAAGCTTTCTTT. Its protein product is CASSLDRPDRLNTEAFF.

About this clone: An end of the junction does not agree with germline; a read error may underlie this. CDR3 protein: CAIRGLREKLFF. The CDR3 coding sequence is TGTGCGATCAGGGGGCTGCGTGAAAAACTGTTTTTT. V and J are TRBV10-3 and TRBJ1-4; 8 positions agree with TRBD1. This CDR3 has 12 amino acids. Germline assignment: CDR1 ENHRY and CDR2 SYGVKD.

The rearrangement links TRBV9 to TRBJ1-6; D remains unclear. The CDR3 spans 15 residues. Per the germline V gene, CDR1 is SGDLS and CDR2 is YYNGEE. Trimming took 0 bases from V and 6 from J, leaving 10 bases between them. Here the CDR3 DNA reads TGTGCCAGCAGCGTAGCCCAAAGCTTTAATTCACCCCTCCACTTT. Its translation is CASSVAQSFNSPLHF.

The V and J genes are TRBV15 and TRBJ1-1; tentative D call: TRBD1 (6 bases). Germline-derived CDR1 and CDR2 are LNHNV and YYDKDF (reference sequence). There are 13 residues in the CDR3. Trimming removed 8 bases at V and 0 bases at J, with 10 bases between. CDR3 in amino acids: CATAQGMNTEAFF. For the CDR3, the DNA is TGTGCCACCGCTCAGGGGATGAACACTGAAGCTTTCTTT.

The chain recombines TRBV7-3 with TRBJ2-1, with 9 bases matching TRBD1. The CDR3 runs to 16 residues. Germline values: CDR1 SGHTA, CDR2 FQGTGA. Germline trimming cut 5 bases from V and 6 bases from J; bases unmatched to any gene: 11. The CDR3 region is CASSATGTGSGNEQFF. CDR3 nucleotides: TGTGCCAGCAGCGCGACCGGGACAGGGAGTGGCAATGAGCAGTTCTTC.